This T cell receptor beta chain was captured by sequencing in a study of spatial heterogeneity in lung cancer. On the study more broadly: Raw sequencing reads included, on average, more than nine appearances of each unique TCR and UMI combination.

A distinct unique molecular identifier was carried by each TCR cDNA molecule. From the 5' RACE reads, TCRdb called clonotypes with MiXCR, one entry per CDR3 protein. The table has 50,000 to 65,000 distinct CDR3 sequences, 8.4% seen once. Noted time point: sample taken at primary tumor resection. The study sequenced unsorted whole RNA from tumor, nontumor lung or frozen PBMC. Donation came from some 72 patients with untreated early-stage non-small cell lung cancer. To note about this clonotype: Its antigen is unidentified.

Notes on the study in general: Blood carried ubiquitous expanded tumor TCRs more at resection than follow-up.

The CDR3 loop spans 17 amino acids. With 1 base clipped from V and 8 bases from J, the junction kept 13 bases outside the gene matches. The germline V gene encodes CDR1 LGHDT and CDR2 YNNKEL (reference sequence). The chain has TRBV3-1 and TRBJ2-1, with TRBD2 matching over 8 bases. This receptor was identified in a female donor with early-stage non-small cell lung cancer. Sequenced here: PBMCs, sampled at surgery. The CDR3 reads CASSQVWGTSWLDEQFF. CDR3 sequence (DNA): TGTGCCAGCAGCCAAGTTTGGGGGACTAGTTGGTTAGATGAGCAGTTCTTC.